This is a list of T cell receptor beta chains from one sample in a study of blood T cell repertoires in COVID-19. Sequenced by immunoSEQ multiplex PCR; TCRdb stores in-frame clones only, minus some. The sample lists 150,000 or so clones; approximately 80% were seen once. The material sequenced was PBMCs or T cells enriched from blood (not recorded which). The receptors were gathered from a woman in her fifties or sixties who had recovered from COVID-19. Each CDR3 is given with its conserved first and last residue. A D gene is named only where the DNA matches it firmly. Size tells how often a clone was seen (once, few, many) or the class of an expanded clone, and some rows leave it out.

v_call	clone_size	d_call	j_call	cdr3_aa	cdr3_nt
TRBV27	NA	NA	TRBJ2-2	CASSLYGEWTGELFF	TGTGCCAGCAGTTTATACGGAGAATGGACCGGGGAGCTGTTTTTT
TRBV7-2	NA	TRBD1	TRBJ1-6	CASSQQGATSNSPLHF	TGTGCCAGCAGCCAACAGGGGGCAACGAGTAATTCACCCCTCCACTTT
TRBV5-1	NA	TRBD1	TRBJ1-1	CASSLRPLQGATTEAFF	TGCGCCAGCAGCTTGCGCCCCCTACAGGGGGCAACCACTGAAGCTTTCTTT
TRBV5-1	NA	NA	TRBJ1-6	CASSTTNCGWINNSPLHF	TGCGCCAGCAGCACGACAAACTGCGGGTGGATTAATAATTCACCCCTCCACTTT
TRBV9	many	TRBD1	TRBJ1-1	CASSVGVGTGVNTEAFF	TGTGCCAGCAGCGTAGGGGTCGGGACAGGTGTGAACACTGAAGCTTTCTTT
TRBV19	NA	NA	TRBJ1-3	CASRLGHLSGNTIYF	TGTGCCAGCCGCCTAGGACACTTAAGTGGAAACACCATATATTTT
TRBV10-3	NA	TRBD1	TRBJ1-4	CAISEVRQGSIGNEKLFF	TGTGCCATCAGTGAGGTTCGACAGGGGAGTATAGGCAATGAAAAACTGTTTTTT
TRBV4-1	NA	NA	TRBJ1-4	CASSQRDATNEKLFF	TGCGCCAGCAGCCAACGGGATGCAACTAATGAAAAACTGTTTTTT
TRBV27	NA	TRBD1	TRBJ1-5	CASSLEGARNQPQHF	TGTGCCAGCAGTTTAGAGGGGGCACGCAATCAGCCCCAGCATTTT
TRBV5-1	NA	TRBD1	TRBJ2-1	CASSPGTDVLLEQFF	TGCGCCAGCAGCCCCGGGACAGATGTCCTTCTTGAGCAGTTCTTC
TRBV12-3/TRBV12-4	NA	NA	TRBJ1-1	CASSLGRGRAFF	TGTGCCAGCAGTTTAGGTCGAGGGAGAGCTTTCTTT
TRBV6-5	NA	TRBD1	TRBJ1-4	CASSSGTGDEKLFF	TGTGCCAGCAGTAGTGGGACAGGGGATGAAAAACTGTTTTTT
TRBV18	NA	NA	TRBJ1-5	CASSPDSQSNQPQHF	TGTGCCAGCTCACCAGACAGCCAGTCCAATCAGCCCCAGCATTTT
TRBV2	NA	NA	TRBJ1-6	CASTLGSGQRNSPLHF	TGTGCCAGCACCCTGGGATCGGGACAAAGAAATTCACCCCTCCACTTT
TRBV6-1	NA	NA	TRBJ1-5	CASSEARRVPQHF	TGTGCCAGCAGTGAAGCGCGGAGGGTCCCCCAGCATTTT
TRBV30	once	TRBD1	TRBJ1-2	CAWSVTGAHYGYTF	TGTGCCTGGAGTGTCACAGGGGCCCACTATGGCTACACCTTC
TRBV18	NA	TRBD1	TRBJ2-7	CASSPQAQGAPYEQYF	TGTGCCAGCTCACCACAAGCCCAGGGGGCCCCCTACGAGCAGTACTTC
TRBV10-1	NA	TRBD2	TRBJ2-1	CASGPSGGNNEQFF	TGCGCCAGCGGACCTAGCGGGGGGAACAATGAGCAGTTCTTC
TRBV5-1	NA	TRBD1	TRBJ2-5	CASSLGGRGIRETQYF	TGCGCCAGCAGCTTGGGCGGCAGGGGGATAAGAGAGACCCAGTACTTC
TRBV19	NA	NA	TRBJ1-2	CASSIVTGQDGYTF	TGTGCCAGTAGTATAGTAACAGGGCAGGACGGCTACACCTTC
TRBV5-1	NA	TRBD2	TRBJ2-1	CASSLGLAGPGWQFF	TGCGCCAGCAGCTTGGGACTAGCGGGGCCAGGATGGCAGTTCTTC
TRBV11-3	NA	TRBD2	TRBJ2-2	CASSLSGGAPGELFF	TGTGCCAGCAGCCTTAGCGGGGGGGCCCCCGGGGAGCTGTTTTTT
TRBV7-3	NA	TRBD1	TRBJ1-1	CASRPQGAGNTEAFF	TGTGCCAGCAGGCCCCAGGGGGCAGGGAACACTGAAGCTTTCTTT
TRBV19	NA	TRBD1	TRBJ2-4	CASRAGGVQYF	TGTGCCAGTAGGGCAGGGGGCGTTCAGTACTTC
TRBV18	NA	TRBD1	TRBJ2-3	CASSPAQGALLSDTQYF	TGTGCCAGCTCACCGGCCCAGGGGGCGTTACTCTCAGATACGCAGTATTTT
TRBV5-1	NA	TRBD1	TRBJ2-6	CASSSTGTGANVLTF	TGCGCCAGCAGCTCGACAGGGACTGGGGCCAACGTCCTGACTTTC
TRBV19	NA	NA	TRBJ1-2	CASSALYSDYGYTF	TGTGCCAGTAGTGCCCTCTACAGTGACTATGGCTACACCTTC
TRBV4-2	NA	TRBD1	TRBJ1-6	CASSVADRGVDSPLHF	TGTGCCAGCAGCGTCGCGGACAGGGGTGTTGATTCACCCCTCCACTTT
TRBV10-1	NA	TRBD2	TRBJ2-3	CASSVGGAGGWLDTQYF	TGCGCCAGCAGTGTCGGGGGGGCCGGAGGTTGGCTGGATACGCAGTATTTT
TRBV3-1/TRBV3-2	few	TRBD1	TRBJ1-6	CASSQVSTGGSPLHF	TGTGCCAGCAGCCAAGTGAGTACAGGGGGTTCCCCCCTCCACTTT
TRBV6-2/TRBV6-3	NA	NA	TRBJ2-2	CASSYDRSTGELFF	TGTGCCAGCAGTTACGACAGATCCACCGGGGAGCTGTTTTTT
TRBV27	NA	TRBD2	TRBJ2-1	CASSLLAGGQEQFF	TGTGCCAGCAGTTTACTAGCGGGGGGGCAGGAGCAGTTCTTC
TRBV2	NA	NA	TRBJ2-5	CASKDGVTPYQETQYF	TGTGCCAGCAAGGACGGGGTCACGCCCTACCAAGAGACCCAGTACTTC
TRBV5-8	NA	NA	TRBJ1-1	CASSLDRDTEAFF	TGTGCCAGCAGCTTGGACCGAGATACTGAAGCTTTCTTT
TRBV3-1/TRBV3-2	NA	TRBD2	TRBJ2-7	CASSQATSGGSSYEQYF	TGTGCCAGCAGCCAGGCGACTAGCGGGGGGAGCTCCTACGAGCAGTACTTC
TRBV19	NA	TRBD1	TRBJ1-1	CASSVPGTGRTEAFF	TGTGCCAGTAGTGTCCCCGGGACAGGCCGCACTGAAGCTTTCTTT
TRBV10-2	NA	TRBD1	TRBJ2-3	CASSGARTGADTQYF	TGCGCCAGCAGTGGGGCCCGGACAGGGGCAGATACGCAGTATTTT
TRBV4-1	NA	NA	TRBJ1-2	CASSLEPWAANYGYTF	TGCGCCAGCAGCCTTGAACCCTGGGCCGCGAACTATGGCTACACCTTC
TRBV6-4	few	TRBD2	TRBJ2-1	CASSDSGRGGDNEQFF	TGTGCCAGCAGTGACTCCGGGAGGGGGGGTGACAATGAGCAGTTCTTC
TRBV9	once	TRBD1	TRBJ1-3	CASSVTGGPGNTIYF	TGTGCCAGCAGCGTTACAGGGGGACCCGGAAACACCATATATTTT
TRBV7-2	once	TRBD1	TRBJ1-4	CASSLLVGQLNEKLFF	TGTGCCAGCAGCTTACTGGTGGGACAGTTGAATGAAAAACTGTTTTTT
TRBV11-2	NA	NA	TRBJ1-5	CASSLGGLDQPQHF	TGTGCCAGCAGCTTGGGGGGACTTGATCAGCCCCAGCATTTT
TRBV5-1	NA	NA	TRBJ1-6	CASSLGEGDSPLHF	TGCGCCAGCAGCTTGGGGGAGGGTGATTCACCCCTCCACTTT
TRBV19	few	NA	TRBJ1-2	CASSIDRSRDYGYTF	TGTGCCAGTAGTATAGATCGGAGCAGGGACTATGGCTACACCTTC
TRBV20-1	NA	TRBD1	TRBJ2-1	CSASKRTGGPYNEQFF	TGCAGTGCTAGTAAGCGGACAGGGGGCCCCTACAATGAGCAGTTCTTC
TRBV19	NA	TRBD1	TRBJ1-5	CASSTGTVFNQPQHF	TGTGCCAGTAGTACCGGGACAGTCTTCAATCAGCCCCAGCATTTT
TRBV18	NA	NA	TRBJ1-1	CASSPGEITEAFF	TGTGCCAGCTCACCCGGTGAGATCACTGAAGCTTTCTTT
TRBV10-2	once	NA	TRBJ1-2	CASSPTGSNYGYTF	TGCGCCAGCAGTCCAACAGGGAGTAACTATGGCTACACCTTC
TRBV6-5	NA	TRBD1	TRBJ1-1	CASSRTGEAFF	TGTGCCAGCAGTCGGACAGGAGAAGCTTTCTTT
TRBV30	few	NA	TRBJ1-2	CAWTRYNYGYTF	TGTGCCTGGACGCGATATAACTATGGCTACACCTTC
TRBV11-1	NA	TRBD1	TRBJ1-1	CASSWDRGNTEAFF	TGTGCCAGCAGCTGGGACAGGGGAAACACTGAAGCTTTCTTT